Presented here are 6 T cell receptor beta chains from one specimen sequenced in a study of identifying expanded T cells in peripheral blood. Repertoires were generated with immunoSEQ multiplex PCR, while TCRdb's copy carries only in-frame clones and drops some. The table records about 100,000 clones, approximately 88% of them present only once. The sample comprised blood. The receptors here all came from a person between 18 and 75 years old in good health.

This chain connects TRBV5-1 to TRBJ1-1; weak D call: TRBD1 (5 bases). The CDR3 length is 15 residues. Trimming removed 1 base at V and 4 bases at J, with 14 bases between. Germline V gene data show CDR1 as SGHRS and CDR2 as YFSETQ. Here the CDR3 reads CASSLSPGTSTEAFF. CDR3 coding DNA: TGCGCCAGCAGCTTGAGTCCAGGGACGAGCACTGAAGCTTTCTTT.

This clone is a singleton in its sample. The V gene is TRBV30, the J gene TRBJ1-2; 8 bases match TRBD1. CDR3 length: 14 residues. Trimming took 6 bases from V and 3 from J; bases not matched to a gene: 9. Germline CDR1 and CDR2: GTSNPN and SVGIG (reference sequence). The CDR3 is CACDGTGQDYGYTF. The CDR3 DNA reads TGTGCCTGCGACGGGACAGGTCAAGACTATGGCTACACCTTC.

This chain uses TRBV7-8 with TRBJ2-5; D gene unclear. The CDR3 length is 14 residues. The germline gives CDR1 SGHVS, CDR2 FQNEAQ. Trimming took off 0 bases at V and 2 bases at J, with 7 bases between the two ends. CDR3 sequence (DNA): TGTGCCAGCAGCTTAGCGGGTAAACAAGAGACCCAGTACTTC. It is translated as CASSLAGKQETQYF.

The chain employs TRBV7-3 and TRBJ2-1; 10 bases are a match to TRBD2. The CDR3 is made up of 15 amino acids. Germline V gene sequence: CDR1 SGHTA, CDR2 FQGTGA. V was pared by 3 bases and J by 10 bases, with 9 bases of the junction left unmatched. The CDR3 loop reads CASSFDSSGSQEQFF. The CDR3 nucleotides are TGTGCCAGCAGCTTTGATTCTAGCGGGAGTCAAGAGCAGTTCTTC.

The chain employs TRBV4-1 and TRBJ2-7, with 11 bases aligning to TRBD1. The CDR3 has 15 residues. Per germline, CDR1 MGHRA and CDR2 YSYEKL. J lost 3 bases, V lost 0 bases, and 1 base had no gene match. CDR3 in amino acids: CASSQEGTGGYEQYF. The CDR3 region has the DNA TGCGCCAGCAGCCAAGAAGGGACAGGGGGCTACGAGCAGTACTTC.

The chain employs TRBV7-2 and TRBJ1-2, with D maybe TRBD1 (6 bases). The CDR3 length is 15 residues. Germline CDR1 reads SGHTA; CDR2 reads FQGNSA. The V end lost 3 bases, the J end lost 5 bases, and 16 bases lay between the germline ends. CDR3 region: CASSFFNRVSYGYTF. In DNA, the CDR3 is TGTGCCAGCAGCTTCTTCAACAGGGTTTCGTATGGCTACACCTTC.